This TCR beta chain derives from a study of blood T cell repertoires in COVID-19. Clones were read by immunoSEQ multiplex PCR, and TCRdb kept only the in-frame ones, dropping some. This sample has about 260,000 clones; 80% to 90% occur once, and the top ten carry over 8.5%. This clone showed up just once. Germline V gives CDR1 SGHVS, CDR2 FQNEAQ. V lost 3 bases, J lost 3 bases, and 14 bases lay in between. This CDR3 region has 16 residues. V gene TRBV7-8 combines with J gene TRBJ2-2; TRBD1 is a possible D gene (7 bases). The receptor's source is a woman in her forties or fifties who had recovered from COVID-19. The sample taken for sequencing was peripheral blood. The CDR3 DNA follows: TGTGCCAGCAGCTTGACTAGACAGGGAGACACCGGGGAGCTGTTTTTT. It codes for CASSLTRQGDTGELFF.